These 5 T cell receptor beta chains came from one sample sequenced in a study of CD8 T cells in ankylosing spondylitis. No antigen has been identified for these receptors. MiXCR was run by TCRdb on the 5' RACE reads, yielding one entry per CDR3 protein. The sample lists 100,000 to 150,000 distinct CDR3 sequences, roughly 18% occurring once. The study, taken as a whole, reports: Eight or nine highly homologous variants made up a TCR beta motif that seemed to typify ankylosing spondylitis blood.

Source material: blood, either unsorted or a sorted T cell fraction (not recorded which). The origin of the receptors is a male donor with ankylosing spondylitis.

The chain recombines TRBV7-2 with TRBJ2-7; tentatively, D is TRBD1 or TRBD2 (5 bases each). Germline V CDR1 and CDR2: SGHTA, FQGNSA. Trimming shortened V by 6 bases and J by 4 bases, and 13 bases separated the two germline ends. The length of the CDR3 is 13 residues. This CDR3 reads CASSRGLGYEQYF. The CDR3 bases are TGTGCCAGCAGTCGGGGCCTGGGATACGAGCAGTACTTC.

This clonotype occurred many times. The chain has TRBV4-1 and TRBJ2-7, with 8 bases identical to TRBD1. The CDR3 runs to 15 residues. V gave up 4 bases and J gave up 1 base; unmatched junction bases: 6. Germline V lookup: CDR1 MGHRA, CDR2 YSYEKL. The CDR3 nucleotides read TGCGCCAGCAGCCCCGGACAGGGAAAGTCCTACGAGCAGTACTTC. It codes for CASSPGQGKSYEQYF.

This clonotype was seen more than once but under ten times. The chain has TRBV24-1 and TRBJ2-1, with 7 bases identical to TRBD2. The CDR3 length is 15 residues. V shed 3 bases and J 0 bases; nucleotides not matched to a gene: 1. The germline V gene encodes CDR1 KGHDR and CDR2 SFDVKD. The CDR3 reads CATSDRGDSYNEQFF. The CDR3 coding sequence is TGTGCCACCAGTGATCGGGGGGACTCCTACAATGAGCAGTTCTTC.

The chain joins TRBV7-9 to TRBJ2-2; unclear D gene. The V end lost 6 bases, the J end lost 2 bases, and 16 bases lay between the germline ends. This CDR3 has 16 residues. The germline gives CDR1 SEHNR, CDR2 FQNEAQ (reference sequence). The CDR3 nucleotides are TGTGCCAGCAGTACCCTCGAGACGACTAACACCGGGGAGCTGTTTTTT. This encodes CASSTLETTNTGELFF.

The chain combines TRBV15 with TRBJ2-5; D tentatively fits TRBD1 or TRBD2 (5 bases each). Germline V gene data show CDR1 as LNHNV and CDR2 as YYDKDF (reference sequence). CDR3 size: 13 residues. V shed 6 bases and J shed 3 bases, with 11 bases lying between them. The CDR3 DNA is TGTGCCACCAGACGCCGAGGGGAAGAGACCCAGTACTTC. This translates into CATRRRGEETQYF.